This passage covers 22 T cell receptor beta chains from one sample sequenced in a study of response to subunit inactivated influenza vaccine. Each CDR3 protein gets one entry after TCRdb re-called the RT-PCR reads with MiXCR. The table records more than 700,000 distinct CDR3 sequences, roughly 20% of them present only once. The sequenced sample was PBMCs from blood, obtained around 5 days after vaccination. The receptors were sampled from a man between 50 and 59 years old who received an inactivated influenza vaccine.

The genes are TRBV2 and TRBJ2-2; 8 bases are a match to TRBD1. The CDR3 spans 16 residues. The trim removed 4 bases at V and 0 bases at J, leaving 4 bases unmatched. CDR1 is SNHLY, CDR2 FYNNEI, per germline. The chain's CDR3 is CASSVDRAANTGELFF. DNA of the CDR3: TGTGCCAGCAGTGTGGACAGGGCCGCGAACACCGGGGAGCTGTTTTTT.

J is TRBJ2-7 and V is TRBV2; 8 nucleotides align to TRBD2. J was trimmed by 1 base and V by 7 bases; bases with no gene match: 9. The CDR3 length is 15 residues. Germline loops: CDR1 SNHLY, CDR2 FYNNEI. The CDR3 sequence: CASTVLTSASYEQYF. The CDR3 region has the DNA TGTGCCAGCACCGTTTTGACTAGCGCATCCTACGAGCAGTACTTC.

The genes are TRBV4-1 and TRBJ2-7; unclear D gene. The CDR3 has 14 amino acids. V lost 0 bases and J 3 bases, leaving 9 bases between the germline ends. CDR1 is MGHRA and CDR2 is YSYEKL in the germline V gene. CDR3 amino acids: CASSQDGLVYEQYF. The CDR3 DNA follows: TGCGCCAGCAGCCAAGACGGGCTAGTCTACGAGCAGTACTTC.

This clonotype was observed at least ten times. V and J are TRBV6-2 or TRBV6-3 and TRBJ2-1; D not certain. Trimming shortened V by 7 bases and J by 0 bases, and 13 bases separated the two germline ends. CDR1 and CDR2 from the germline V gene are MNHEY and SVGEGT. The CDR3 runs to 15 residues. The CDR3 bases are TGTGCCAGCAACGTGGACGGATCCTCCTACAATGAGCAGTTCTTC. The encoded protein is CASNVDGSSYNEQFF.

This clonotype has at least ten counts. The V and J genes are TRBV6-5 and TRBJ2-7; TRBD1 matches at 7 bases. J lost 2 bases, V lost 4 bases, and 5 bases had no gene match. CDR3 length: 14 amino acids. The germline gives CDR1 MNHEY, CDR2 SVGAGI. The CDR3 region is CASSFVGTAYEQYF. CDR3 nucleotides: TGTGCCAGCAGTTTCGTTGGGACAGCCTACGAGCAGTACTTC.

This clonotype was recorded a few times. The genes are TRBV6-2 or TRBV6-3 and TRBJ2-5, with TRBD2 as a possible D gene (6 bases). Germline V lookup: CDR1 MNHEY, CDR2 SVGEGT. The CDR3 is 15 residues long. Trimming took 2 bases from V and 3 from J, leaving 13 bases between them. The CDR3 sequence: CASSYVASAEETQYF. The CDR3 nucleotides read TGTGCCAGCAGTTACGTGGCTAGCGCCGAAGAGACCCAGTACTTC.

V usage is TRBV7-8 and J usage is TRBJ2-5; TRBD2 might be the D (6 bases). Deletions cut 4 bases from V and 2 bases from J, with 17 bases between. Germline V lookup: CDR1 SGHVS, CDR2 FQNEAQ. The CDR3 contains 16 residues. The CDR3 loop is CASSSLVGLIQETQYF. DNA of the CDR3: TGTGCCAGCAGCTCCCTGGTGGGACTCATACAAGAGACCCAGTACTTC.

V and J are TRBV12-3 or TRBV12-4 and TRBJ2-6; TRBD1 might be the D (6 bases). V shed 6 bases and J shed 1 base, with 10 bases lying between them. The CDR3 is made up of 15 amino acids. The CDR3 loop reads CASRKTGSGANVLTF. CDR3 in DNA: TGTGCCAGCAGGAAAACAGGGTCTGGGGCCAACGTCCTGACTTTC.

This clonotype was seen more than once but under ten times. The chain couples TRBV11-2 to TRBJ2-7; maybe TRBD1 (6 bases). Germline V lookup: CDR1 SGHAT, CDR2 FQNNGV. V lost 3 bases to trimming and J lost 3 bases, with 33 bases between them. The CDR3 length is 21 residues. The CDR3 reads CASSFRGQGIRRSSALYEQYF. The DNA for the CDR3 is TGTGCCAGCAGCTTCCGGGGACAAGGTATTAGGCGATCCTCAGCCCTCTACGAGCAGTACTTC.

The sample holds many counts of this clonotype. The V call is TRBV12-3 or TRBV12-4, the J call TRBJ2-1, with TRBD2 matching over 9 bases. With 3 bases clipped from V and 7 bases from J, the junction kept 7 bases outside the gene matches. This CDR3 is 15 amino acids long. CDR3 in amino acids: CASSLRSSGVNEQFF. CDR3 coding DNA: TGTGCCAGCAGTTTGAGGTCTAGCGGGGTGAATGAGCAGTTCTTC.

The chain carries TRBV6-1 and TRBJ2-7, with 8 bases fitting TRBD2. CDR1 MNHNS and CDR2 SASEGT come from the germline V gene. J lost 7 bases, V lost 7 bases, and 9 bases had no gene match. The CDR3 is 13 residues long. CDR3 nucleotides: TGTGCCAGCACCGGGATAGCGGGGAGGGAGCAGTACTTC. It is translated as CASTGIAGREQYF.

The V and J genes are TRBV20-1 and TRBJ2-7; D is tentatively TRBD1 or TRBD2 (5 bases each). Trimming took 1 base from V and 3 from J, leaving 10 bases between them. Germline assignment: CDR1 DFQATT and CDR2 SNEGSKA (reference sequence). The CDR3 length is 13 residues. For the CDR3, the DNA is TGCAGTGCTAGAGGGGACCTCTACTACGAGCAGTACTTC. Residues: CSARGDLYYEQYF.

In this sample, this clonotype turned up a few times. The chain has TRBV11-2 and TRBJ2-7; tentative D call: TRBD1 (7 bases). This CDR3 contains 15 residues. CDR1 is SGHAT and CDR2 is FQNNGV in the germline V gene. V gave up 7 bases and J gave up 1 base, with 17 bases separating them. CDR3 nucleotides: TGTGCCAGCACATGGGGAGGCAGGGGGTCCTACGAGCAGTACTTC. Amino acids: CASTWGGRGSYEQYF.

The chain couples TRBV6-1 to TRBJ2-7; a weak D match, TRBD1 (6 bases). Per the germline V gene, CDR1 is MNHNS and CDR2 is SASEGT. The CDR3 is 15 residues long. The ends were cut back, 2 bases at V and 4 bases at J, with 15 bases in the middle. The chain's CDR3 is CASSEQAGAFYEQYF. CDR3 bases: TGTGCCAGCAGTGAACAGGCAGGGGCCTTTTACGAGCAGTACTTC.

The chain employs TRBV11-2 and TRBJ1-1; D unresolved. Per the germline V gene, CDR1 is SGHAT and CDR2 is FQNNGV. With 1 base removed from V and 8 bases from J, the gap between germline ends came to 11 bases. The CDR3 covers 13 residues. The CDR3 DNA is TGTGCCAGCAGCTTAGGAGGCGCATTCGAAGCTTTCTTT. Residues: CASSLGGAFEAFF.

This clonotype was detected only a few times. This rearrangement joins TRBV3-1 to TRBJ2-7, with D hard to call. Trimming removed 2 bases from V and 1 base from J, with 12 bases in between. Germline V gene sequence: CDR1 LGHDT, CDR2 YNNKEL (reference sequence). This CDR3 spans 15 amino acids. The CDR3 spells CASSQTRRPSYEQYF. In DNA, the CDR3 is TGTGCCAGCAGCCAAACCCGAAGACCTTCCTACGAGCAGTACTTC.

This chain connects TRBV10-3 to TRBJ1-5; D unresolved. Deletions cut 6 bases from V and 5 bases from J, with 11 bases between. This CDR3 region has 13 residues. Germline CDR1 reads ENHRY; CDR2 reads SYGVKD. CDR3 region: CAISPMPDQPQHF. The CDR3 nucleotides read TGTGCCATCAGCCCCATGCCTGATCAGCCCCAGCATTTT.

A note on this clonotype: Germline and junction disagree at one end, which may indicate a read error. The V gene is TRBV4-1, the J gene TRBJ2-5; weak D call: TRBD2 (6 bases). CDR1 and CDR2 (germline): MGHRA, YSYEKL. The CDR3 runs 16 residues. The CDR3 nucleotides read TGCGCCAGCAGCCAAGAGGACGGAGGGTACCATGAGACCCAGTACTTC. As protein: CASSQEDGGYHETQYF.

The chain has TRBV6-2 or TRBV6-3 and TRBJ2-5; tentatively, D is TRBD1 (6 bases). The V end was cut by 2 bases, the J end by 5 bases, with 18 bases between. Germline V gives CDR1 MNHEY, CDR2 SVGEGT. This CDR3 contains 16 residues. The CDR3 loop reads CASSYPVQGVGETQYF. For the CDR3, the DNA is TGTGCCAGCAGTTACCCCGTACAGGGTGTCGGGGAGACCCAGTACTTC.

This clonotype was observed a few times. This chain links TRBV3-1 with TRBJ2-7, with D possibly being TRBD2 (6 bases). The germline CDR1 and CDR2 sequences are LGHDT and YNNKEL (reference sequence). The CDR3 consists of 15 residues. Trimming pared 0 bases from V and 2 bases from J, leaving 11 bases between. In nucleotides, the CDR3 is TGTGCCAGCAGCCAAGACTCGGGGAGGCCCTACGAGCAGTACTTC. Translating gives CASSQDSGRPYEQYF.

This clonotype was counted ten times or more. The chain recombines TRBV21-1 with TRBJ2-2; the table's D call TRBD1 went unverified against the DNA. TRBV21-1 is a pseudogene locus. This CDR3 has 16 residues. The CDR3 protein is CASPQPGQTNTGELFF. The CDR3 nucleotides are TGTGCCAGTCCGCAACCGGGACAGACGAACACCGGGGAGCTGTTTTTT.

V is TRBV4-1 and J is TRBJ2-7; tentative D call: TRBD1 (6 bases). Looked up from germline, CDR1 is MGHRA and CDR2 is YSYEKL. V gave up 2 bases and J gave up 3 bases, with 11 bases separating them. This CDR3 is 14 amino acids long. CDR3 bases: TGCGCCAGCAGCCAAACGGGACAATACTACGAGCAGTACTTC. Translated: CASSQTGQYYEQYF.